The 20 T cell receptor beta chains below come from one sample, sequenced in a study of CD8 T cells in ankylosing spondylitis. Their specific antigens are unknown. TCRdb ran MiXCR on the 5' RACE reads and lists one entry per CDR3 protein. Of about 480,000 distinct CDR3 sequences in the sample, approximately 17% are singletons; the top ten hold 1%. Points from the study as a whole: Seemingly distinctive of ankylosing spondylitis blood was a TCR beta motif formed by eight highly homologous variants.

Sequenced sample: blood, either unsorted or a sorted T cell fraction (not recorded which). The receptor source for this set is a male donor with ankylosing spondylitis.

This clonotype appeared many times. The V gene is TRBV29-1, the J gene TRBJ1-1; the match to TRBD1 covers 7 bases. V lost 5 bases to trimming and J lost 4 bases; unmatched junction nucleotides: 4. This CDR3 contains 12 residues. The germline gives CDR1 SQVTM, CDR2 ANQGSEA. CDR3 sequence: CSVRGDSTEAFF. The CDR3 bases are TGCAGCGTTCGTGGGGACAGCACTGAAGCTTTCTTT.

V is TRBV6-1 and J is TRBJ1-1, with D perhaps TRBD1 (5 bases). The CDR3 has 14 residues. The ends were cut back, 4 bases at V and 4 bases at J, with 13 bases in the middle. Per the germline V gene, CDR1 is MNHNS and CDR2 is SASEGT. CDR3 in DNA: TGTGCCAGCAGTGTAGACGGCGGGGGCACTGAAGCTTTCTTT. Protein sequence: CASSVDGGGTEAFF.

This chain joins TRBV3-1 and TRBJ2-2, with a weak D call TRBD1 (6 bases). Germline V gives CDR1 LGHDT, CDR2 YNNKEL (reference sequence). The CDR3 is 14 amino acids. Trimming took off 1 base at V and 3 bases at J, with 6 bases between the two ends. The CDR3: CASSQGGHTGELFF. CDR3 sequence (DNA): TGTGCCAGCAGCCAAGGGGGGCACACCGGGGAGCTGTTTTTT.

A word on this clonotype: Being one base from a much bigger clone, this may be a read error. The conserved phenylalanine or tryptophan normally closing the CDR3 is absent here, so this likely arose from a read error. The chain combines TRBV5-1 with TRBJ2-1, with D possibly TRBD2 on 5 matching bases. The CDR3 has 15 amino acids. The germline gives CDR1 SGHRS, CDR2 YFSETQ. Trimming removed 6 bases from V and 3 bases from J, with 16 bases in between. CDR3 region: CASNSEGYLYNEQFS. CDR3 in DNA: TGCGCCAGCAACAGCGAGGGATACCTCTACAATGAGCAGTTCTCC.

The V gene is TRBV6-5, the J gene TRBJ1-5; D not resolved. The V gene lost 0 bases and the J gene lost 7 bases, with 7 bases spanning the gap. Germline CDR1 reads MNHEY; CDR2 reads SVGAGI. The CDR3 is made up of 13 amino acids. CDR3 residues: CASSYSKEQPQHF. Written as DNA, the CDR3 is TGTGCCAGCAGTTACTCGAAAGAACAGCCCCAGCATTTT.

The table lists this clonotype with a few counts. The gene calls are TRBV7-2 and TRBJ2-7, with D tentatively TRBD1 (5 bases). From germline, CDR1 is SGHTA and CDR2 FQGNSA. The V end was cut by 5 bases, the J end by 1 base, with 12 bases between. The CDR3 covers 14 residues. The CDR3: CASSTRVSSYEQYF. The CDR3 bases are TGTGCCAGCAGCACCAGGGTTTCGTCCTACGAGCAGTACTTC.

This clonotype was counted ten times or more. V is TRBV14 and J is TRBJ2-7; D uncertain. V gave up 2 bases and J gave up 0 bases, with 11 bases separating them. The CDR3 is made up of 15 amino acids. CDR1 and CDR2 (germline): SGHDN, FVKESK. The DNA of the CDR3 is TGTGCCAGCAGCCAATTCGAAGCTGCCTCCTACGAGCAGTACTTC. Its translation is CASSQFEAASYEQYF.

The V gene is TRBV4-1, the J gene TRBJ2-1; 9 bases line up with TRBD2. The CDR3 has 18 residues. In germline, CDR1 is MGHRA, CDR2 YSYEKL. V was pared by 0 bases and J by 1 base, with 7 bases of the junction left unmatched. The CDR3 DNA reads TGCGCCAGCAGCCAAGAGCGGGGGGGGATGAGATCCTACAATGAGCAGTTCTTC. Translation: CASSQERGGMRSYNEQFF.

This rearrangement joins TRBV18 to TRBJ1-6, with 8 bases lining up with TRBD1. V was clipped by 1 base and J by 8 bases; unmatched bases: 4. This CDR3 has 15 amino acids. Germline V gives CDR1 KGHSH, CDR2 LQKENI. Written as DNA, the CDR3 is TGTGCCAGCTCACCACTGCAGGGGGCTGATTCACCCCTCCACTTT. Translating it yields CASSPLQGADSPLHF. The variable domain in full, with the rest retrieved from reference TRBV18 and TRBJ1-6, is NAGVMQNPRHLVRRRGQEARLRCSPMKGHSHVYWYRQLPEEGLKFMVYLQKENIIDESGMPKERFSAEFPKEGPSILRIQQVVRGDSAAYFCASSPLQGADSPLHFGNGTRLTVT.

On this clonotype: One end of the junction is discordant with germline, which a read error may explain. The chain combines TRBV12-3 or TRBV12-4 with TRBJ2-1; D is perhaps TRBD1 (6 bases). The CDR3 is made up of 12 amino acids. CDR3 region: CASSYRDNEQFF. CDR3 sequence (DNA): TGTGCCAGCAGTTACCGGGACAACGAGCAGTTCTTC.

This clonotype was observed at least ten times. The V and J genes are TRBV4-1 and TRBJ1-5, with D unclear. Germline CDR1 reads MGHRA; CDR2 reads YSYEKL. Trimming left V 1 base short and J 3 bases short, with 7 bases between. The CDR3 contains 14 residues. CDR3 residues: CASSQGGPNQPQHF. The CDR3 nucleotides read TGCGCCAGCAGCCAAGGGGGTCCCAATCAGCCCCAGCATTTT.

CDR3 amino acids: CASSNRDPRLAEQFF. In DNA, the CDR3 is TGTGCCAGCTCAAACCGGGACCCAAGACTGGCTGAGCAGTTCTTC. J is TRBJ2-1 and V is TRBV6-1; either TRBD1 or TRBD2 may supply D (5 bases each). CDR1 MNHNS and CDR2 SASEGT come from the germline V gene. V lost 8 bases and J lost 9, with 23 bases in between. The CDR3 sequence is 15 residues long.

This chain uses TRBV12-3 or TRBV12-4 with TRBJ2-1, with 7 bases that match TRBD2. This CDR3 spans 14 amino acids. Trimming at V came to 2 bases and at J to 7 bases, leaving 5 bases not matched to a gene. The CDR3 DNA follows: TGTGCCAGCAGTTTACTAGCGGCACTAAATGAGCAGTTCTTC. The encoded protein is CASSLLAALNEQFF.

The chain uses TRBV12-3 or TRBV12-4 and TRBJ2-7; D gene ambiguous. Trimming stripped 3 bases from V and 0 bases from J, with 12 bases between. The CDR3 is 15 residues long. CDR3: CASSFYYPTSYEQYF. CDR3 nucleotides: TGTGCCAGCAGTTTTTACTACCCAACCTCCTACGAGCAGTACTTC.

The chain couples TRBV5-6 to TRBJ2-3; no reliable D call. CDR1 and CDR2 from the germline V gene are SGHDT and YYEEEE. The CDR3 has 17 residues. Trimming left V 4 bases short and J 1 base short, with 19 bases between. The CDR3 DNA is TGTGCCAGCAGCCGTCCTGGGGTGGCAACCGGCACAGATACGCAGTATTTT. As protein: CASSRPGVATGTDTQYF.

This clonotype was seen only a few times. This sequence joins TRBV24-1 and TRBJ2-3; TRBD2 agrees at 10 bases. The germline V gene encodes CDR1 KGHDR and CDR2 SFDVKD. J was trimmed by 0 bases and V by 4 bases; bases with no gene match: 3. The CDR3 is made up of 16 amino acids. In nucleotides, the CDR3 is TGTGCCACCAGTGACTATAGCGGGGGGAGCACAGATACGCAGTATTTT. Protein product: CATSDYSGGSTDTQYF.

This clonotype was observed a handful of times. The chain uses TRBV5-1 and TRBJ2-1; tentative D call: TRBD1 (6 bases). V was cut by 0 bases and J by 6 bases, with 10 bases left in between. The CDR3 totals 14 residues. CDR1 is SGHRS, CDR2 YFSETQ, per germline. CDR3 protein: CASSLAVGANEQFF. For the CDR3, the DNA is TGCGCCAGCAGCTTGGCCGTGGGGGCCAATGAGCAGTTCTTC.

The chain has TRBV5-5 and TRBJ1-1; weak D call: TRBD1 (5 bases). Germline V lookup: CDR1 SGHKS, CDR2 YYEKEE (reference sequence). The CDR3 loop spans 16 amino acids. Trimming cost V 3 bases and J 0 bases, with 15 bases left between them. The CDR3 DNA reads TGTGCCAGCAGCTCTGGACGGGACCCCATGAACACTGAAGCTTTCTTT. It specifies CASSSGRDPMNTEAFF.

This sequence joins TRBV24-1 and TRBJ2-5; 7 positions match TRBD2. This CDR3 spans 13 amino acids. V shed 8 bases, J shed 2 bases, and the junction held 4 bases outside the gene matches. Germline CDR1 reads KGHDR; CDR2 reads SFDVKD. In nucleotides, the CDR3 is TGTGCCACCACCGACGGGGGGCAAGAGACCCAGTACTTC. It yields the protein CATTDGGQETQYF.

The V gene is TRBV27, the J gene TRBJ2-3; 8 nucleotides align to TRBD2. The J segment lost 2 bases and the V segment lost 5 bases, leaving 12 bases of the junction unmatched. Per germline, CDR1 MNHEY and CDR2 SMNVEV (reference sequence). This CDR3 region has 17 residues. The DNA for the CDR3 is TGTGCCAGCAGTCCCCTGGGGGTAGCGGGGCCCACAGATACGCAGTATTTT. As protein: CASSPLGVAGPTDTQYF.